A selection of T cell receptor beta chains follows, all from one sample in a study of blood T cell repertoires in COVID-19. Repertoires were generated with immunoSEQ multiplex PCR, while TCRdb's copy carries only in-frame clones and drops some. In the table there are about 120,000 clones, approximately 78% of which are singletons. Sequencing was performed on peripheral blood. Every receptor here comes from a man between 65 and 79 years old with acute or convalescent COVID-19. The CDR3 runs from the conserved cysteine through the conserved F or W. The D gene is left open where the match is weak. Expanded clones are given a class, and other clones once, few, many or no size at all.

>-|TRBV10-3|TRBJ2-1|TRBD2
CAIKGGTSGSYNEQFF
TGTGCCATCAAGGGGGGGACTAGCGGATCCTACAATGAGCAGTTCTTC
>-|TRBV2|TRBJ1-5|-
CASSDSRASNQPQHF
TGTGCCAGCAGTGATTCCAGGGCAAGCAATCAGCCCCAGCATTTT
>-|TRBV7-9|TRBJ1-2|TRBD1
CASSKRQGGGYTF
TGTGCCAGCAGCAAACGACAGGGGGGAGGCTACACCTTC
>-|TRBV7-2|TRBJ1-6|-
CASSLGTNFNSPLHF
TGTGCCAGCAGTTTAGGGACAAATTTTAATTCACCCCTCCACTTT
>-|TRBV2|TRBJ2-2|-
CASTEEAAKGVRELFF
TGTGCCAGCACAGAGGAGGCCGCAAAAGGTGTTAGGGAGCTGTTTTTT
>-|TRBV7-3|TRBJ2-1|TRBD2
CASSPGTSNEQFF
TGTGCCAGCAGCCCTGGGACTAGCAATGAGCAGTTCTTC
>-|TRBV2|TRBJ2-7|TRBD1
CASSELGQELTYEQYF
TGTGCCAGCAGTGAACTCGGACAGGAACTTACCTACGAGCAGTACTTC
>few|TRBV7-2|TRBJ1-2|-
CASSLLIQENYGYTF
TGTGCCAGCAGCTTACTCATCCAGGAAAACTATGGCTACACCTTC
>-|TRBV11-3|TRBJ2-2|TRBD1
CASSRRQGTVNTGELFF
TGTGCCAGCAGCAGACGACAGGGGACGGTTAACACCGGGGAGCTGTTTTTT
>-|TRBV30|TRBJ2-2|TRBD2
CAWTGGRAAGGELFF
TGTGCCTGGACAGGCGGGAGGGCCGCTGGCGGGGAGCTGTTTTTT